Shown below are 13 T cell receptor beta chains from a single sample sequenced in a study of blood T cell repertoires in COVID-19. This table comes from immunoSEQ multiplex PCR, and its TCRdb copy is limited to in-frame clones, with some not included. The data contain tens of thousands of clones, around 83% of them singletons. Sequences were obtained from peripheral blood. These receptors all come from a human donor in a cohort sampled during active COVID-19.

This chain joins TRBV20-1 and TRBJ2-7; the match to TRBD2 covers 8 bases. V trimming: 6 bases; J trimming: 6 bases; junction bases outside the gene matches: 4. CDR3 length: 11 amino acids. Looked up from germline, CDR1 is DFQATT and CDR2 is SNEGSKA (reference sequence). CDR3 sequence: CSAPGGGEQYF. The DNA for the CDR3 is TGCAGTGCCCCGGGGGGGGGCGAGCAGTACTTC.

The gene calls are TRBV2 and TRBJ1-2, with 7 bases aligning to TRBD1. Looked up from germline, CDR1 is SNHLY and CDR2 is FYNNEI. The CDR3 is 16 residues long. With V trimmed by 3 bases and J by 8 bases, 15 bases remained unmatched. Written as DNA, the CDR3 is TGTGCCAGCAGTGACGGCTTGACGGGACAGATGGGGGGCTACACCTTC. This sequence encodes CASSDGLTGQMGGYTF.

The V and J genes are TRBV5-1 and TRBJ1-6; D call uncertain. Trimming cost V 1 base and J 11 bases, with 13 bases left between them. Germline CDR1 and CDR2: SGHRS and YFSETQ. The CDR3 extends over 14 amino acids. The CDR3 here is CASSLNPGTPPLHF. CDR3 DNA sequence: TGCGCCAGCAGCTTGAACCCAGGAACCCCACCCCTCCACTTT.

This clone was seen only once. The DNA for the CDR3 is TGTGCCAGCAGACGACAGGGAGAGACCCAGTACTTC. It specifies CASRRQGETQYF. This sequence joins TRBV2 and TRBJ2-5; 7 bases agree with TRBD1. This CDR3 spans 12 amino acids. V dropped 6 bases and J dropped 4; count of bases not matched to a gene: 2. Per germline, CDR1 SNHLY and CDR2 FYNNEI.

The rearrangement links TRBV5-1 to TRBJ2-5; D gene uncertain. This CDR3 comprises 14 residues. Trimming removed 2 bases at V and 4 bases at J, with 12 bases between. Germline V gene data show CDR1 as SGHRS and CDR2 as YFSETQ. CDR3 region: CASSFGQARETQYF. CDR3 in DNA: TGCGCCAGCAGCTTCGGCCAGGCAAGAGAGACCCAGTACTTC.

The rearrangement links TRBV7-9 to TRBJ2-1; 7 bases align to TRBD2. The CDR3 consists of 15 residues. In germline, CDR1 is SEHNR, CDR2 FQNEAQ (reference sequence). V was pared by 5 bases and J by 6 bases, with 10 bases of the junction left unmatched. The CDR3 reads CASSTRGGTGNEQFF. The CDR3 coding sequence is TGTGCCAGCAGCACAAGGGGAGGGACCGGCAATGAGCAGTTCTTC.

In this sample, this clone turned up a few times. The V call is TRBV15, the J call TRBJ1-6; a possible D gene is TRBD1 (5 bases). There are 13 residues in the CDR3. Germline-derived CDR1 and CDR2 are LNHNV and YYDKDF (reference sequence). V was clipped by 0 bases and J by 10 bases, with 7 bases between them. Written as DNA, the CDR3 is TGTGCCACCAGCAGAGACCGACAGTCACCCCTCCACTTT. Protein: CATSRDRQSPLHF.

This chain uses TRBV4-1 with TRBJ2-6, with TRBD1 identical over 8 bases. Trimming removed 0 bases from V and 0 bases from J; junction bases left unmatched: 4. The CDR3 has 18 residues. Per the germline V gene, CDR1 is MGHRA and CDR2 is YSYEKL. The CDR3 nucleotides are TGCGCCAGCAGCCAAGAATACAGGGGGAGCTCTGGGGCCAACGTCCTGACTTTC. Its protein product is CASSQEYRGSSGANVLTF.

The sample holds a few counts of this clone. The V gene is TRBV7-9, the J gene TRBJ2-1; D unclear. V was pared by 1 base and J by 7 bases, with 8 bases between. The CDR3 runs to 13 residues. The germline V gene encodes CDR1 SEHNR and CDR2 FQNEAQ (reference sequence). CDR3: CASSLDLENEQFF. The CDR3, as DNA: TGTGCCAGCAGCTTAGATTTGGAGAATGAGCAGTTCTTC.

This chain joins TRBV18 and TRBJ2-7, with 9 bases matching TRBD1. With 0 bases clipped from V and 5 bases from J, the junction kept 5 bases outside the gene matches. Looked up from germline, CDR1 is KGHSH and CDR2 is LQKENI. The CDR3 is 15 residues long. CDR3 protein: CASSPPGQGGNEQYF. The CDR3 DNA reads as TGTGCCAGCTCACCACCGGGACAGGGTGGCAACGAGCAGTACTTC.

The chain has TRBV2 and TRBJ2-1, with 7 bases fitting TRBD1. This CDR3 is 15 amino acids long. V shed 8 bases and J 4 bases; nucleotides not matched to a gene: 11. Germline-derived CDR1 and CDR2 are SNHLY and FYNNEI. This chain's CDR3 is CASRTGAPRYNEQFF. The CDR3 DNA follows: TGTGCCAGCCGCACAGGGGCTCCCCGATACAATGAGCAGTTCTTC.

The chain uses TRBV13 and TRBJ1-1, with TRBD1 identical over 8 bases. The V segment lost 5 bases and the J segment 5 bases; nucleotides outside the gene matches: 4. Per the germline V gene, CDR1 is PRHDT and CDR2 is FYEKMQ (reference sequence). This CDR3 has 13 amino acids. CDR3 sequence: CASSQGAGTEAFF. The CDR3 bases are TGTGCCAGCAGCCAGGGGGCAGGAACTGAAGCTTTCTTT. Based on the CDR3 plus reference TRBV13 and TRBJ1-1, the full variable domain is AAGVIQSPRHLIKEKRETATLKCYPIPRHDTVYWYQQGPGQDPQFLISFYEKMQSDKGSIPDRFSAQQFSDYHSELNMSSLELGDSALYFCASSQGAGTEAFFGQGTRLTVV.

This sequence joins TRBV7-3 and TRBJ2-3, with D tentatively TRBD2 (7 bases). Trimming stripped 4 bases from V and 5 bases from J, with 13 bases between. The germline CDR1 and CDR2 sequences are SGHTA and FQGTGA. The CDR3 is 14 residues long. The CDR3 spells CASSSGGGRDTQYF. The CDR3 nucleotides read TGTGCCAGCAGCTCCGGCGGGGGCAGAGATACGCAGTATTTT.